The 27 T cell receptor beta chains presented below share a single source sample, sequenced in a study of blood T cell repertoires in COVID-19. Assay: immunoSEQ multiplex PCR; the TCRdb copy retains only in-frame clones and omits some. The table shows 140,000 to 150,000 clones, with approximately 80% occurring only once. Sequenced input: peripheral blood. The source is a human donor in a cohort sampled during active COVID-19.

The gene calls are TRBV19 and TRBJ1-3, with 7 bases aligning to TRBD1. The CDR3 is made up of 16 amino acids. Trimming at V came to 4 bases and at J to 0 bases, leaving 6 bases not matched to a gene. The V gene's germline CDR1 is LNHDA and CDR2 SQIVND (reference sequence). CDR3: CASSTGTALSGNTIYF. CDR3 nucleotides: TGTGCCAGTAGTACCGGGACAGCCCTCTCTGGAAACACCATATATTTT. The whole variable domain, remainder taken from reference TRBV19 and TRBJ1-3, is DGGITQSPKYLFRKEGQNVTLSCEQNLNHDAMYWYRQDPGQGLRLIYYSQIVNDFQKGDIAEGYSVSREKKESFPLTVTSAQKNPTAFYLCASSTGTALSGNTIYFGEGSWLTVV.

The J gene is TRBJ2-1, the V gene TRBV6-5; TRBD1 aligns across 12 bases. The CDR3 consists of 16 residues. The ends lost 2 bases at V and 9 bases at J; junction bases unmatched: 8. The V gene's germline CDR1 is MNHEY and CDR2 SVGAGI. CDR3 amino acids: CASSYRDRGHMGEQFF. The CDR3 bases are TGTGCCAGCAGTTACCGGGACAGGGGGCACATGGGTGAGCAGTTCTTC.

The V call is TRBV19, the J call TRBJ1-2; D possibly corresponds to TRBD1 (6 bases). Trimming took 6 bases from V and 4 from J, leaving 9 bases between them. This CDR3 region has 12 residues. Per the germline V gene, CDR1 is LNHDA and CDR2 is SQIVND (reference sequence). The CDR3, as DNA: TGTGCCAGTAGGGACAGACGCTATGGCTACACCTTC. This sequence encodes CASRDRRYGYTF.

This clone occurred once. The chain employs TRBV18 and TRBJ1-1; 7 bases are shared with TRBD1. Losses at the gene ends were 2 bases for V and 6 bases for J; bases not matched to a gene: 6. The V gene's germline CDR1 is KGHSH and CDR2 LQKENI. The CDR3 spans 14 residues. CDR3 amino acids: CASSPSGQGAEAFF. The CDR3 bases are TGTGCCAGCTCACCATCTGGGCAGGGGGCTGAAGCTTTCTTT.

This chain joins TRBV6-5 and TRBJ1-2, with TRBD1 matching 7 bases. CDR1 and CDR2 (germline): MNHEY, SVGAGI. The junction had 10 bases not matched to a gene; V was cut back by 5 bases and J by 4 bases. The CDR3 has 15 amino acids. The CDR3 sequence: CASSPGDSVIYGYTF. The CDR3 DNA reads TGTGCCAGCAGTCCCGGGGACAGCGTAATCTATGGCTACACCTTC.

This clone was observed many times. V is TRBV19 and J is TRBJ2-4; D may be TRBD1 (6 bases). The CDR3 totals 15 residues. Germline CDR1 reads LNHDA; CDR2 reads SQIVND (reference sequence). Trimming removed 5 bases at V and 8 bases at J, with 19 bases between. As DNA, the CDR3 is TGTGCCAGTAGTCTCAACCTGGGGGCGCAGGACATTCAGTACTTC. Protein: CASSLNLGAQDIQYF.

This sequence joins TRBV7-2 and TRBJ1-6, with 7 bases that match TRBD1. Germline lookup yields CDR1 SGHTA and CDR2 FQGNSA. V was pared by 2 bases and J by 6 bases, with 4 bases of the junction left unmatched. The CDR3 runs to 15 residues. The CDR3 nucleotides are TGTGCCAGCAGCTTACAGGGGGGTAGTAATTCACCCCTCCACTTT. Amino acid sequence: CASSLQGGSNSPLHF.

The chain employs TRBV27 and TRBJ1-1; D unclear. The CDR3 is 13 residues long. Germline CDR1 is MNHEY and CDR2 is SMNVEV (reference sequence). Deletions cut 1 base from V and 3 bases from J, with 6 bases between. CDR3 in amino acids: CASSLYSDTEAFF. The CDR3 DNA reads as TGTGCCAGCAGTTTATACAGTGACACTGAAGCTTTCTTT.

This clone occurred once. The chain links TRBV15 to TRBJ1-2; 10 positions agree with TRBD1. The CDR3 is made up of 15 amino acids. V was pared by 1 base and J by 2 bases, with 1 base of the junction left unmatched. Germline V gene data show CDR1 as LNHNV and CDR2 as YYDKDF (reference sequence). Written as DNA, the CDR3 is TGTGCCACCAGCAGAGGGGGACAGGGGAACTATGGCTACACCTTC. Protein: CATSRGGQGNYGYTF. Complete variable domain (other parts from reference TRBV15 and TRBJ1-2): DAMVIQNPRYQVTQFGKPVTLSCSQTLNHNVMYWYQQKSSQAPKLLFHYYDKDFNNEADTPDNFQSRRPNTSFCFLDIRSPGLGDTAMYLCATSRGGQGNYGYTFGSGTRLTVV.

The chain carries TRBV7-9 and TRBJ1-1; 9 bases fit TRBD1. The CDR3 loop spans 17 amino acids. V shed 4 bases, J shed 4 bases, and the junction held 13 bases outside the gene matches. Germline loops: CDR1 SEHNR, CDR2 FQNEAQ (reference sequence). The CDR3 is CASSSTTGGQRVTEAFF. CDR3 nucleotides: TGTGCCAGCAGCTCAACCACAGGGGGCCAACGGGTCACTGAAGCTTTCTTT.

The chain employs TRBV6-2 or TRBV6-3 and TRBJ1-1; no clear D gene. The CDR3 spans 13 residues. Trimming pared 6 bases from V and 6 bases from J, leaving 14 bases between. Per the germline V gene, CDR1 is MNHEY and CDR2 is SVGEGT. The chain's CDR3 is CASSVRIHAEAFF. CDR3 DNA sequence: TGTGCCAGCAGCGTCAGGATTCACGCTGAAGCTTTCTTT.

The chain carries TRBV6-2 or TRBV6-3 and TRBJ1-1; D is undetermined. V lost 2 bases to trimming and J lost 3 bases, with 10 bases between them. The CDR3 is 14 residues long. Germline V CDR1 and CDR2: MNHEY, SVGEGT. CDR3 in amino acids: CASSYRRRDTEAFF. The CDR3 DNA reads TGTGCCAGCAGTTACAGGAGGCGGGACACTGAAGCTTTCTTT.

This clone was seen once. V is TRBV27 and J is TRBJ1-5; the D is unclear. Deletions cut 5 bases from V and 1 base from J, with 12 bases between. The CDR3 has 15 amino acids. Germline V gene sequence: CDR1 MNHEY, CDR2 SMNVEV (reference sequence). As DNA, the CDR3 is TGTGCCAGCAGTACGACTCGAGGAAGCAATCAGCCCCAGCATTTT. Its protein product is CASSTTRGSNQPQHF.

The V call is TRBV20-1, the J call TRBJ2-4; 7 positions match TRBD2. The CDR3 runs 15 residues. V lost 5 bases and J lost 2; bases outside the gene matches: 9. Germline lookup yields CDR1 DFQATT and CDR2 SNEGSKA (reference sequence). CDR3 in amino acids: CSAGVLSGTKNIQYF. In nucleotides, the CDR3 is TGCAGTGCTGGTGTTCTGAGCGGGACCAAAAACATTCAGTACTTC.

J is TRBJ2-5 and V is TRBV3-1 (or the pseudogene TRBV3-2); perhaps TRBD2 as D (5 bases). The CDR3 runs 16 residues. The V and J ends lost 1 base and 4 bases respectively, with 16 bases between them. Germline CDR1 and CDR2: LGHDT and YNNKEL (reference sequence). The CDR3: CASSQGRGRWGETQYF. The CDR3 DNA reads as TGTGCCAGCAGCCAAGGACGGGGAAGGTGGGGAGAGACCCAGTACTTC.

The V call is TRBV4-1, the J call TRBJ2-7; 7 positions match TRBD1. This CDR3 region has 11 residues. V lost 8 bases and J lost 10; bases outside the gene matches: 8. CDR1 is MGHRA and CDR2 is YSYEKL in the germline V gene. The CDR3 sequence: CASSTGPRQYF. The CDR3 nucleotides are TGCGCCAGCTCGACAGGGCCAAGACAGTACTTC.

The rearrangement joins TRBV28 to TRBJ2-7; D unclear. CDR1 and CDR2 (germline): MDHEN, SYDVKM. V was clipped by 8 bases and J by 2 bases, with 10 bases between them. The CDR3 is 12 residues long. The CDR3 here is CASFGKPYEQYF. The CDR3 region has the DNA TGTGCCAGCTTTGGCAAACCCTACGAGCAGTACTTC.

This sequence joins TRBV11-2 and TRBJ2-2; TRBD1 aligns across 7 bases. Germline trimming cut 4 bases from V and 4 bases from J; bases unmatched to any gene: 12. CDR3 size: 17 residues. Germline-derived CDR1 and CDR2 are SGHAT and FQNNGV. CDR3 region: CASSYLGGTALTGELFF. Here the CDR3 DNA reads TGTGCCAGCAGCTATCTCGGTGGGACAGCCCTCACCGGGGAGCTGTTTTTT.

This chain joins TRBV10-3 and TRBJ2-2, with 9 bases lining up with TRBD2. CDR1 is ENHRY, CDR2 SYGVKD, per germline. The CDR3 totals 15 residues. V dropped 2 bases and J dropped 4; count of bases not matched to a gene: 2. Here the CDR3 reads CAISEVGLATGELFF. The CDR3, as DNA: TGTGCCATCAGTGAGGTGGGACTAGCCACCGGGGAGCTGTTTTTT.

This chain links TRBV6-6 with TRBJ1-2; D uncertain. Deletions cut 2 bases from V and 4 bases from J, with 8 bases between. Looked up from germline, CDR1 is MNHNY and CDR2 is SVGAGI (reference sequence). The CDR3 spans 13 residues. CDR3 coding DNA: TGTGCCAGCAGTTACACGTTAGTCTATGGCTACACCTTC. It is translated as CASSYTLVYGYTF.

This rearrangement joins TRBV29-1 to TRBJ2-5; D remains unclear. V shed 8 bases and J shed 0 bases, with 13 bases lying between them. Germline V gene sequence: CDR1 SQVTM, CDR2 ANQGSEA. This CDR3 is built from 13 residues. The CDR3 region has the DNA TGCAGCACTCTGAGTGGTAACCAAGAGACCCAGTACTTC. This encodes CSTLSGNQETQYF.

This clone occurred a few times. The chain carries TRBV12-5 and TRBJ2-7; 10 bases are shared with TRBD1. This CDR3 contains 14 residues. Germline V lookup: CDR1 LGHNT, CDR2 FRNRAP. J lost 2 bases, V lost 4 bases, and 2 bases had no gene match. CDR3 nucleotides: TGTGCTAGTGGTTGGGACAGGGGTCCCTACGAGCAGTACTTC. Residues: CASGWDRGPYEQYF.

V usage is TRBV7-9 and J usage is TRBJ2-6, with D possibly being TRBD2 (5 bases). Trimming left V 3 bases short and J 0 bases short, with 9 bases between. The CDR3 is 16 amino acids. Germline assignment: CDR1 SEHNR and CDR2 FQNEAQ (reference sequence). DNA of the CDR3: TGTGCCAGCAGCTTTACGGGAAGCTCTGGGGCCAACGTCCTGACTTTC. It encodes CASSFTGSSGANVLTF.

This chain joins TRBV5-5 and TRBJ2-5; 7 bases are a match to TRBD1. V lost 4 bases to trimming and J lost 4 bases; unmatched junction nucleotides: 10. The CDR3 runs to 15 residues. Germline lookup yields CDR1 SGHKS and CDR2 YYEKEE (reference sequence). The CDR3 spells CASSPVQGGGETQYF. For the CDR3, the DNA is TGTGCCAGCAGCCCGGTCCAAGGGGGCGGAGAGACCCAGTACTTC.

This rearrangement joins TRBV19 to TRBJ1-1, with 10 bases matching TRBD1. The CDR3 runs to 17 residues. With V trimmed by 5 bases and J by 2 bases, 11 bases remained unmatched. CDR1 is LNHDA and CDR2 is SQIVND in the germline V gene (reference sequence). CDR3 protein: CASSDPQRQGANTEAFF. The DNA of the CDR3 is TGTGCCAGTAGTGACCCACAAAGACAGGGGGCAAACACTGAAGCTTTCTTT.

The chain carries TRBV10-3 and TRBJ1-6; possible D gene TRBD1, 6 bases. Trimming shortened V by 3 bases and J by 7 bases, and 10 bases separated the two germline ends. CDR3 size: 14 residues. In germline, CDR1 is ENHRY, CDR2 SYGVKD. The CDR3 region is CAISDRDTNSPLHF. The CDR3, as DNA: TGTGCCATCAGTGACAGGGACACAAATTCACCCCTCCACTTT.

The J gene is TRBJ2-3, the V gene TRBV2; D perhaps matches TRBD2 (7 bases). CDR1 and CDR2 from the germline V gene are SNHLY and FYNNEI. This CDR3 is 14 amino acids long. With 6 bases removed from V and 4 bases from J, the gap between germline ends came to 14 bases. The CDR3, as DNA: TGTGCCAGCAGGAGGGGGGGGGCCGCAGATACGCAGTATTTT. Amino acid sequence: CASRRGGAADTQYF.